One and the same sample provided the 22 T cell receptor beta chains below, sequenced in a study of T cell responses to AZD1222 COVID-19 vaccine. Sequencing used immunoSEQ multiplex PCR; TCRdb keeps in-frame clones, though not all of them. This repertoire shows 120,000 or so clones, approximately 90% found once; its top ten account for 1.1%. The sequences come from peripheral blood, collected on day 0 of AZD1222 vaccination. These receptors were taken from an adult in good health.

This sequence joins TRBV7-2 and TRBJ1-6; D remains ambiguous. Trimming took off 4 bases at V and 9 bases at J, with 10 bases between the two ends. Germline CDR1 is SGHTA and CDR2 is FQGNSA. This CDR3 contains 13 residues. CDR3 in DNA: TGTGCCAGCAGCTGGAGAGGGATTTCACCCCTCCACTTT. Translation gives CASSWRGISPLHF.

This clone occurred a few times. The CDR3 here is CASSGEAGVYYGYTF. The DNA for the CDR3 is TGTGCCAGCTCTGGGGAGGCAGGAGTGTACTATGGCTACACCTTC. The J gene is TRBJ1-2, the V gene TRBV7-9, with no clear D. The length of the CDR3 is 15 residues. Germline lookup yields CDR1 SEHNR and CDR2 FQNEAQ (reference sequence). Between the trimmed V and J ends, which lost 8 bases and 3 bases, there was a span of 19 bases.

The CDR3 here is CASNKGSVWDEQFF. CDR3 bases: TGCGCCAGCAACAAAGGGAGCGTTTGGGATGAGCAGTTCTTC. The chain uses TRBV4-1 and TRBJ2-1, with D maybe TRBD2 (5 bases). The CDR3 runs 14 residues. The V end lost 7 bases, the J end lost 8 bases, and 18 bases lay between the germline ends. Germline CDR1 MGHRA, CDR2 YSYEKL.

Only one count was recorded for this clone. This rearrangement joins TRBV6-7 to TRBJ1-2, with D possibly being TRBD1 (5 bases). Being an ORF, TRBV6-7 has a function that is uncertain. This CDR3 comprises 17 residues. V was pared by 2 bases and J by 0 bases, with 16 bases between. The CDR3 DNA is TGTGCCAGCAGTTACCAGACAGTTCGCGAAGCTAACTATGGCTACACCTTC. Protein product: CASSYQTVREANYGYTF.

The CDR3 nucleotides are TGTGCCAGCAGTCCGGGTCAGAACACTGAAGCTTTCTTT. It yields the protein CASSPGQNTEAFF. The chain recombines TRBV11-1 with TRBJ1-1, with D unresolved. There are 13 residues in the CDR3. Germline CDR1 is SGHAT and CDR2 is FQDESV (reference sequence). V lost 6 bases, J lost 1 base, and 9 bases lay in between.

The chain is built from TRBV19 and TRBJ1-2; D is perhaps TRBD1 (6 bases). The V gene lost 10 bases and the J gene lost 5 bases, with 17 bases spanning the gap. Germline CDR1 is LNHDA and CDR2 is SQIVND (reference sequence). The CDR3 length is 13 residues. The CDR3 reads CATYGGGAYGYTF. Here the CDR3 DNA reads TGTGCCACTTACGGCGGGGGCGCATATGGCTACACCTTC.

The gene calls are TRBV29-1 and TRBJ2-5; D ambiguous. Germline V gives CDR1 SQVTM, CDR2 ANQGSEA. Between the trimmed V and J ends, which lost 5 bases and 7 bases, there was a span of 11 bases. The CDR3 sequence is 11 residues long. The CDR3 DNA reads as TGCAGCGTTCTGCTCGAAGTGACCCAGTACTTC. Translated: CSVLLEVTQYF.

The chain uses TRBV12-5 and TRBJ2-7; D perhaps matches TRBD1 (7 bases). In germline, CDR1 is LGHNT, CDR2 FRNRAP. V lost 1 base, J lost 7 bases, and 14 bases lay in between. CDR3 size: 14 residues. CDR3 DNA sequence: TGTGCTAGTGGTTTGGGCCTCGCAGGGGGGGAGCAGTACTTC. This gives the protein CASGLGLAGGEQYF.

The rearrangement links TRBV3-1 (or the pseudogene TRBV3-2) to TRBJ2-1, with a weak D call TRBD2 (7 bases). The CDR3 spans 15 residues. CDR1 is LGHDT, CDR2 YNNKEL, per germline (reference sequence). The germline V and J ends were trimmed by 1 base and 7 bases, with 14 bases remaining between them. CDR3 residues: CASSQVGGRQNEQFF. The CDR3 DNA reads TGTGCCAGCAGCCAAGTGGGGGGGCGCCAGAATGAGCAGTTCTTC.

The rearrangement uses TRBV13 and TRBJ2-3; 10 bases agree with TRBD2. In germline, CDR1 is PRHDT, CDR2 FYEKMQ (reference sequence). This CDR3 is built from 16 residues. With V trimmed by 4 bases and J by 0 bases, 4 bases remained unmatched. The CDR3 DNA sequence: TGTGCCAGCAGCTCCTGGACTAGCGGAAGCACAGATACGCAGTATTTT. This translates into CASSSWTSGSTDTQYF.

V gene TRBV2 combines with J gene TRBJ2-5; a weak D match, TRBD1 (6 bases). The V end was cut by 7 bases, the J end by 4 bases, with 13 bases between. In germline, CDR1 is SNHLY, CDR2 FYNNEI. The CDR3 is 13 residues long. CDR3 in amino acids: CASTLTGGETQYF. The DNA for the CDR3 is TGTGCCAGCACCTTGACAGGTGGAGAGACCCAGTACTTC. Variable domain in full (rest from reference TRBV2 and TRBJ2-5): EPEVTQTPSHQVTQMGQEVILRCVPISNHLYFYWYRQILGQKVEFLVSFYNNEISEKSEIFDDQFSVERPDGSNFTLKIRSTKLEDSAMYFCASTLTGGETQYFGPGTRLLVL.

The chain recombines TRBV5-5 with TRBJ1-2, with 7 nucleotides matching TRBD1. The CDR3 spans 14 residues. V lost 4 bases and J lost 3; bases outside the gene matches: 6. Looked up from germline, CDR1 is SGHKS and CDR2 is YYEKEE (reference sequence). CDR3 loop: CASSLRQGYYGYTF. The CDR3, as DNA: TGTGCCAGCAGCCTGCGACAGGGTTACTATGGCTACACCTTC.

The chain couples TRBV10-3 to TRBJ1-5; 8 bases map to TRBD1. J lost 3 bases, V lost 5 bases, and 6 bases had no gene match. This CDR3 has 15 amino acids. Germline CDR1 reads ENHRY; CDR2 reads SYGVKD. The CDR3 coding sequence is TGTGCCATCAGTCCAGGGACAGGAGACAATCAGCCCCAGCATTTT. This gives the protein CAISPGTGDNQPQHF.

Turning to this clone: This same CDR3 is encoded by further DNA sequences in the sample. The gene calls are TRBV2 and TRBJ1-2, with D perhaps matching TRBD1 (6 bases). Trimming removed 2 bases from V and 8 bases from J, with 12 bases in between. Germline V lookup: CDR1 SNHLY, CDR2 FYNNEI. The CDR3 extends over 13 amino acids. For the CDR3, the DNA is TGTGCCAGCAGTGAACGGGGGCTCGGGGGCTACACCTTC. Amino acid sequence: CASSERGLGGYTF.

This clone was observed once. The chain employs TRBV25-1 and TRBJ2-7, with 7 nucleotides matching TRBD2. Looked up from germline, CDR1 is MGHDK and CDR2 is SYGVNS. The V and J ends lost 2 bases and 6 bases, in that order; junction bases with no gene match: 7. The CDR3 extends over 14 amino acids. CDR3 protein: CASSEDGREREQYF. CDR3 nucleotide sequence: TGTGCCAGCAGTGAAGACGGGCGGGAGCGCGAGCAGTACTTC.

The J gene is TRBJ1-5, the V gene TRBV7-8; D is undetermined. V was clipped by 7 bases and J by 4 bases, with 8 bases between them. The CDR3 totals 12 residues. Germline values: CDR1 SGHVS, CDR2 FQNEAQ. CDR3 protein: CASTLNNQPQHF. The CDR3 region has the DNA TGTGCCAGCACCCTAAATAATCAGCCCCAGCATTTT. The complete variable domain, with remaining parts taken from reference TRBV7-8 and TRBJ1-5, reads GAGVSQSPRYKVAKRGQDVALRCDPISGHVSLFWYQQALGQGPEFLTYFQNEAQLDKSGLPSDRFFAERPEGSVSTLKIQRTQQEDSAVYLCASTLNNQPQHFGDGTRLSIL.

V and J are TRBV6-5 and TRBJ2-7; no firm D call. Trimming removed 2 bases from V and 4 bases from J, with 15 bases in between. The CDR3 length is 15 residues. Germline lookup yields CDR1 MNHEY and CDR2 SVGAGI. The CDR3 region is CASSYQPHLSYEQYF. The CDR3 bases are TGTGCCAGCAGTTACCAGCCCCACCTCTCTTACGAGCAGTACTTC.

The chain combines TRBV3-1 (or the pseudogene TRBV3-2) with TRBJ2-1; D is unresolved. The CDR3 contains 14 residues. The V gene lost 4 bases and the J gene lost 9 bases, with 16 bases spanning the gap. Germline V gene data show CDR1 as LGHDT and CDR2 as YNNKEL (reference sequence). CDR3 nucleotide sequence: TGTGCCAGCAGCCCCGTAGGTATTCGGGTTGAGCAGTTCTTC. Protein product: CASSPVGIRVEQFF.

The chain uses TRBV29-1 and TRBJ1-2; no clear D gene. CDR3 length: 14 residues. V was pared by 1 base and J by 5 bases, with 14 bases between. Germline V gene lookup returns CDR1 SQVTM and CDR2 ANQGSEA. CDR3 sequence reads: CSVEGDSGFYGYTF. In DNA, the CDR3 is TGCAGCGTTGAAGGGGATTCGGGATTTTATGGCTACACCTTC.

The V and J genes are TRBV7-8 and TRBJ2-1; D remains ambiguous. Trimming removed 7 bases at V and 1 base at J, with 14 bases between. CDR1 and CDR2 (germline): SGHVS, FQNEAQ. This CDR3 contains 15 residues. The CDR3 sequence: CASTLVGDSYNEQFF. CDR3 DNA: TGTGCCAGCACCTTGGTCGGCGATTCCTACAATGAGCAGTTCTTC. Looking up the rest from reference TRBV7-8 and TRBJ2-1 gives the full variable domain: GAGVSQSPRYKVAKRGQDVALRCDPISGHVSLFWYQQALGQGPEFLTYFQNEAQLDKSGLPSDRFFAERPEGSVSTLKIQRTQQEDSAVYLCASTLVGDSYNEQFFGPGTRLTVL.

V is TRBV7-8 and J is TRBJ1-3, with TRBD1 matching 7 bases. Looked up from germline, CDR1 is SGHVS and CDR2 is FQNEAQ. The CDR3 is made up of 15 amino acids. V was pared by 10 bases and J by 3 bases, with 12 bases of the junction left unmatched. CDR3 nucleotides: TGTGCCACCCAGGGGGGAGGGGGCTTTGGAAACACCATATATTTT. Its protein product is CATQGGGGFGNTIYF.

For the CDR3, the DNA is TGTGCCAGCAGCCATTTCAGACTGAACACTGAAGCTTTCTTT. This codes for CASSHFRLNTEAFF. The chain uses TRBV14 and TRBJ1-1; D gene ambiguous. With 3 bases removed from V and 0 bases from J, the gap between germline ends came to 8 bases. Germline V gene lookup returns CDR1 SGHDN and CDR2 FVKESK. The CDR3 runs to 14 residues. The full variable domain, completed using reference TRBV14 and TRBJ1-1, is EAGVTQFPSHSVIEKGQTVTLRCDPISGHDNLYWYRRVMGKEIKFLLHFVKESKQDESGMPNNRFLAERTGGTYSTLKVQPAELEDSGVYFCASSHFRLNTEAFFGQGTRLTVV.